Given below is one TCR beta chain in context. Researchers took RNA transcripts and amplified the TCR beta CDR3 regions from them. The HTBI primer set drove a first-round RT-PCR of the TCR CDR3. MiXCR was run by TCRdb on the multiplex PCR reads, yielding one entry per CDR3 protein. Here the sample spans some 400,000 distinct CDR3 sequences, approximately 15% being singletons. Patients having uncontrolled infection, another autoimmune disease, pregnancy or lactation were not included. This sample stems from a study of T cells in Graves' hyperthyroidism and ophthalmopathy. This receptor was taken from a man aged 25-45 years with Graves' hyperthyroidism that later progressed to Graves' ophthalmopathy. Sequencing was performed on blood.

The CDR3 DNA follows: TGTGCCAGCAGCCCCCGCAGGGGTGAAAAACTGTTTTTT. As protein: CASSPRRGEKLFF. The chain links TRBV7-9 to TRBJ1-4, with D tentatively TRBD1 (6 bases). Germline V gene sequence: CDR1 SEHNR, CDR2 FQNEAQ (reference sequence). Trimming pared 5 bases from V and 7 bases from J, leaving 11 bases between. This CDR3 is 13 amino acids long.